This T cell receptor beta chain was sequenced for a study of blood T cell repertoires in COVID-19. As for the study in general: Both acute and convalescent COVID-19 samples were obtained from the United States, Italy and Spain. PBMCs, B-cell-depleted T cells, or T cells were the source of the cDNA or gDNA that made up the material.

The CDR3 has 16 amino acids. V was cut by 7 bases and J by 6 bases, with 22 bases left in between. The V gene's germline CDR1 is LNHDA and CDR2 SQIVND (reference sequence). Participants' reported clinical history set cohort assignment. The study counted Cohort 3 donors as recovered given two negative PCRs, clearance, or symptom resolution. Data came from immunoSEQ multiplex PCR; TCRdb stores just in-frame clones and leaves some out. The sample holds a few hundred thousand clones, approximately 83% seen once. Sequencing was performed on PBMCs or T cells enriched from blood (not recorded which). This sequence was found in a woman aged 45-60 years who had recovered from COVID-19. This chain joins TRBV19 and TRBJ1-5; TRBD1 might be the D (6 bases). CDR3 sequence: CASKDLQGLSGQPQHF. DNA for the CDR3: TGTGCCAGTAAAGACCTACAGGGTTTGAGCGGTCAGCCCCAGCATTTT.